What follows are 8 T cell receptor beta chains derived from one specimen sequenced in a study of blood T cell repertoires in COVID-19. Assay: immunoSEQ multiplex PCR; the TCRdb copy retains only in-frame clones and omits some. The data show approximately 6,000 clones, around 90% seen once. The sequencing sample was made of peripheral blood. The receptor source for this set is a man between 60 and 75 years old with acute or convalescent COVID-19.

This clone is large in the sample. DNA of the CDR3: TGTGCCAGCAGCTTAGGCAGGGGCCCGGGTAATGAAAAACTGTTTTTT. Encoded protein: CASSLGRGPGNEKLFF. V usage is TRBV7-6 and J usage is TRBJ1-4, with D perhaps TRBD1 (6 bases). Germline CDR1 and CDR2: SGHVS and FNYEAQ. This CDR3 contains 16 residues. Trimming took 1 base from V and 4 from J, leaving 13 bases between them.

This clone was found a few times. The V call is TRBV2, the J call TRBJ2-7, with D perhaps matching TRBD1 (7 bases). CDR3 size: 12 residues. Trimming cost V 7 bases and J 6 bases, with 13 bases left between them. Germline loops: CDR1 SNHLY, CDR2 FYNNEI. The CDR3: CASKGGTAEQYF. The CDR3 region has the DNA TGTGCCAGCAAAGGGGGGACAGCCGAGCAGTACTTC. Using reference TRBV2 and TRBJ2-7 for the parts outside the CDR3, the full variable domain is EPEVTQTPSHQVTQMGQEVILRCVPISNHLYFYWYRQILGQKVEFLVSFYNNEISEKSEIFDDQFSVERPDGSNFTLKIRSTKLEDSAMYFCASKGGTAEQYFGPGTRLTVT.

This rearrangement joins TRBV19 to TRBJ2-7, with TRBD1 matching over 9 bases. The ends lost 4 bases at V and 4 bases at J; junction bases unmatched: 8. Germline loops: CDR1 LNHDA, CDR2 SQIVND (reference sequence). The CDR3 sequence is 15 residues long. The CDR3 nucleotides read TGTGCCAGTAGTACCAACAGGGGGCGCGGGTACGAGCAGTACTTC. Its protein is CASSTNRGRGYEQYF.

The gene calls are TRBV3-1 (or the pseudogene TRBV3-2) and TRBJ1-3; TRBD1 is a possible D gene (6 bases). Trimming pared 2 bases from V and 2 bases from J, leaving 7 bases between. CDR3 size: 14 residues. In germline, CDR1 is LGHDT, CDR2 YNNKEL (reference sequence). This CDR3 is CASSQQGTGNTIYF. The CDR3 nucleotides read TGTGCCAGCAGCCAACAGGGGACTGGAAACACCATATATTTT.

This rearrangement joins TRBV13 to TRBJ2-5; TRBD2 matches at 7 bases. This CDR3 has 15 residues. Germline-derived CDR1 and CDR2 are PRHDT and FYEKMQ (reference sequence). Trimming cost V 4 bases and J 5 bases; bases outside gene matches: 10. The CDR3 coding sequence is TGTGCCAGCAGCTCTAATGGGGGGGTCGGGGAGACCCAGTACTTC. Protein sequence: CASSSNGGVGETQYF.

The CDR3 loop reads CASSQAGGASTDTQYF. The CDR3, as DNA: TGTGCCAGCAGCCAAGCGGGGGGGGCTAGCACAGATACGCAGTATTTT. The chain uses TRBV11-3 and TRBJ2-3; 10 bases line up with TRBD2. The germline V gene encodes CDR1 SGHNT and CDR2 YENEEA. This CDR3 has 16 residues. With 5 bases clipped from V and 0 bases from J, the junction kept 5 bases outside the gene matches.

The chain combines TRBV7-2 with TRBJ1-6; D may be TRBD1 (6 bases). CDR1 is SGHTA, CDR2 FQGNSA, per germline. The germline V and J ends were trimmed by 5 bases and 7 bases, with 18 bases remaining between them. The CDR3 spans 16 residues. CDR3 amino acids: CASSLQGPQGNSPLHF. CDR3 DNA sequence: TGTGCCAGCAGCCTACAGGGACCCCAGGGAAATTCACCCCTCCACTTT.

The chain combines TRBV19 with TRBJ2-7; a weak D match, TRBD1 (6 bases). V shed 5 bases and J shed 3 bases, with 14 bases lying between them. The CDR3 extends over 14 amino acids. The germline V gene encodes CDR1 LNHDA and CDR2 SQIVND (reference sequence). CDR3 residues: CASSVTGTYYEQYF. CDR3 sequence (DNA): TGTGCCAGTAGTGTGACAGGAACCTACTACGAGCAGTACTTC.